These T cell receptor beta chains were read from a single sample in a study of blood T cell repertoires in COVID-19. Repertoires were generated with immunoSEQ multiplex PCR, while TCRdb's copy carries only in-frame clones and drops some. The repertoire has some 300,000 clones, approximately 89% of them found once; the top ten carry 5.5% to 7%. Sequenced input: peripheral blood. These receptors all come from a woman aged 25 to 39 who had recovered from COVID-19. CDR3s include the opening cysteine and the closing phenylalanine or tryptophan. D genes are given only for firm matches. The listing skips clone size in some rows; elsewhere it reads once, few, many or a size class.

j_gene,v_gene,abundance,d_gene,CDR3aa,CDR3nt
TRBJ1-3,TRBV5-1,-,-,CASSLSGDSGNTIYF,TGCGCCAGCAGCTTGTCGGGGGACTCTGGAAACACCATATATTTT
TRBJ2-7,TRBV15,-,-,CATSREAGDYEQYF,TGTGCCACCAGCAGAGAGGCAGGGGACTACGAGCAGTACTTC
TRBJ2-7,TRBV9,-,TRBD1,CASSVAAGTGGGYEQYF,TGTGCCAGCAGCGTAGCTGCCGGGACAGGGGGCGGATACGAGCAGTACTTC
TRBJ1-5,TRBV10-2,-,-,CASSWAGDQPQHF,TGCGCCAGCAGTTGGGCAGGGGATCAGCCCCAGCATTTT
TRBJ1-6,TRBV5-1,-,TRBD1,CASRPGQGALSPLHF,TGCGCCAGCAGGCCGGGACAGGGCGCGCTCTCACCCCTCCACTTT
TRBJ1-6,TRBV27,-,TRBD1,CASSPGQGESPLHF,TGTGCCAGCAGTCCCGGACAGGGGGAATCACCCCTCCACTTT
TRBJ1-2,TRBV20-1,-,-,CSASALLYGYTF,TGCAGTGCTAGTGCCTTACTCTATGGCTACACCTTC
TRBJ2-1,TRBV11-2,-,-,CASSPLYNEQFF,TGTGCCAGCAGCCCCCTCTACAATGAGCAGTTCTTC
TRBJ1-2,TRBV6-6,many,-,CASRPLGTHYGYTF,TGTGCCAGCCGGCCTTTAGGGACACACTATGGCTACACCTTC
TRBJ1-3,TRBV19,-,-,CASSIPQGSTIYF,TGTGCCAGTAGTATCCCTCAGGGAAGCACCATATATTTT
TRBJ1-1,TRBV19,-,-,CASKRANPVMNTEAFF,TGTGCCAGTAAGCGAGCGAACCCGGTCATGAACACTGAAGCTTTCTTT
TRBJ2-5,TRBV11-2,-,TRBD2,CASSLGASGGPWETQYF,TGTGCCAGCAGCTTAGGTGCTAGCGGGGGGCCTTGGGAGACCCAGTACTTC
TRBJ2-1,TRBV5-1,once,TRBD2,CASSFRGGLGYNEQFF,TGCGCCAGCAGCTTCCGGGGGGGCTTAGGGTACAATGAGCAGTTCTTC
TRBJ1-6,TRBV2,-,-,CASSPLLGANSPLHF,TGTGCCAGCAGTCCCCTCCTGGGGGCCAATTCACCCCTCCACTTT
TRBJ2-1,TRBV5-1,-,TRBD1,CASSSGTGDNEQFF,TGCGCCAGCAGCTCGGGGACAGGAGACAATGAGCAGTTCTTC
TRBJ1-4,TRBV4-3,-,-,CASSQRTAFNEKLFF,TGCGCCAGCAGCCAACGGACAGCTTTTAATGAAAAACTGTTTTTT
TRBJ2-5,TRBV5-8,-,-,CASSRREAQETQYF,TGTGCCAGCAGCCGCCGTGAAGCCCAAGAGACCCAGTACTTC
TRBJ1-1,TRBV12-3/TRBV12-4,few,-,CASSTLGGEAFF,TGTGCCAGCAGTACACTTGGGGGGGAAGCTTTCTTT
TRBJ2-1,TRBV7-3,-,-,CASSLLLAGPNEQFF,TGTGCCAGCAGCTTACTGTTGGCGGGACCCAATGAGCAGTTCTTC
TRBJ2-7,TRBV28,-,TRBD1,CASSRIPGTEYEQYF,TGTGCCAGCAGTCGCATTCCCGGGACAGAATACGAGCAGTACTTC
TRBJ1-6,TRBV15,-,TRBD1,CATSRGDRPNSPLHF,TGTGCCACCAGCAGAGGGGACAGGCCTAATTCACCCCTCCACTTT
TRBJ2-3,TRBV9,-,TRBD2,CASSPGLAGGRDTQYF,TGTGCCAGCAGCCCAGGACTAGCGGGGGGCAGAGATACGCAGTATTTT
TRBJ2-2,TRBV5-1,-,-,CASSSSGSGELFF,TGCGCCAGCAGCTCATCAGGGTCTGGGGAGCTGTTTTTT
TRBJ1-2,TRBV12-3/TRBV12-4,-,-,CASSLGADYGYTF,TGTGCCAGCAGCCTGGGAGCGGACTATGGCTACACCTTC
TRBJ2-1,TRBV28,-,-,CASRWQGNNEQFF,TGTGCCAGCAGATGGCAGGGGAACAATGAGCAGTTCTTC
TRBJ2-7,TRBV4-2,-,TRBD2,CASSQDTLAGNYEQYF,TGTGCCAGCAGCCAAGATACGCTAGCGGGGAACTACGAGCAGTACTTC
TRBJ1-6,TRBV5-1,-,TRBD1,CASSLDPAGGIRSPLHF,TGCGCCAGCAGCTTGGACCCGGCAGGGGGCATTCGTTCACCCCTCCACTTT
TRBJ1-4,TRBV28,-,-,CASSFRRTGEKLFF,TGTGCCAGCAGTTTCCGGAGAACAGGTGAAAAACTGTTTTTT
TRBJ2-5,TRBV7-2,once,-,CASSLFFMAGEETQYF,TGTGCCAGCAGCTTATTCTTTATGGCAGGGGAAGAGACCCAGTACTTC
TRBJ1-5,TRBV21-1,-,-,CASSLRDRGFSNQPQHF,TGTGCCAGCAGCCTCCGGGACAGAGGGTTTAGCAATCAGCCCCAGCATTTT
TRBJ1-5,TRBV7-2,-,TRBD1,CASSVRQGTQPQHF,TGTGCCAGCAGCGTTAGACAGGGGACTCAGCCCCAGCATTTT
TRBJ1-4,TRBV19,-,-,CASRPRGGRPANEKLFF,TGTGCCAGTAGACCTCGGGGGGGAAGACCGGCTAATGAAAAACTGTTTTTT
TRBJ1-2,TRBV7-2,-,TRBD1,CASSATGDAGYGYTF,TGTGCCAGCAGCGCTACAGGGGACGCGGGTTATGGCTACACCTTC
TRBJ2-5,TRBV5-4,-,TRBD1,CASSRDRQETQYF,TGTGCCAGCAGCCGGGACAGGCAAGAGACCCAGTACTTC
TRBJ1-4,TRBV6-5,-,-,CASSAFQVGGEKLFF,TGTGCCAGCAGCGCATTTCAGGTGGGGGGTGAAAAACTGTTTTTT
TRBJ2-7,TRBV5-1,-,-,CASSLAIWGVAYEQYF,TGCGCCAGCAGCTTGGCAATTTGGGGGGTGGCCTACGAGCAGTACTTC
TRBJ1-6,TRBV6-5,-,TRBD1,CASSWTGARSPLHF,TGTGCCAGCAGTTGGACAGGGGCGAGATCACCCCTCCACTTT
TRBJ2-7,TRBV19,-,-,CASSYGGDEQYF,TGTGCCAGTAGTTACGGCGGTGACGAGCAGTACTTC